These T cell receptor beta chains were read from a single sample in a study of T cells in Graves' hyperthyroidism and ophthalmopathy. From the multiplex PCR reads, TCRdb called clonotypes with MiXCR, one entry per CDR3 protein. This table has approximately 500,000 distinct CDR3 sequences, roughly 46% appearing once. The material sequenced was peripheral blood or thyroid tissue (not recorded which). The origin of the receptors is a woman aged 18-29 years with Graves' hyperthyroidism. The CDR3 runs from the conserved cysteine through the conserved F or W. A D gene is named only where the DNA matches it firmly. A row's size may be missing; if present it is once, few, many or a size class.

TRBV7-9,.,.,TRBJ1-3,TGTGCCAGCAGCTTCATAGGACCGAGCTCTGGAAGCACCATATATTTT,CASSFIGPSSGSTIYF
TRBV13,.,many,TRBJ1-1,TGTGCCAGCAGCCCCTCTGGGCAGAGTGAAGCTTTCTTT,CASSPSGQSEAFF
TRBV12-3/TRBV12-4,.,.,TRBJ2-6,TGTGCCAGCAGAGACGGGGTTCCCAACGTCCTGACTTTC,CASRDGVPNVLTF
TRBV11-2,.,.,TRBJ1-1,TGTGCCAGCAGCTTAGTCAGGGCCGCAGAAGCTTTCTTT,CASSLVRAAEAFF
TRBV29-1,.,.,TRBJ2-3,TGCAGCGTTGAAGGTCGTGGTAGCGGATCAGATACGCAGTATTTT,CSVEGRGSGSDTQYF
TRBV11-3,.,many,TRBJ1-3,TGTGCCAGCAGCTTTGGACAGGGAAACACCATATATTTT,CASSFGQGNTIYF
TRBV18,.,few,TRBJ1-1,TGTGCCAGCTCACCACCAAGAGGGGAGTGGGAAGCTTTCTTT,CASSPPRGEWEAFF
TRBV7-2,.,many,TRBJ2-7,TGTGCCAGCAGCTTAAGGGGCTTGGGCTCCTACGAGCAGTACTTC,CASSLRGLGSYEQYF
TRBV24-1,TRBD1,few,TRBJ1-6,TGTGCCACCAGTGACTGGACAGGGCTGGATTCACCCCTCCACTTT,CATSDWTGLDSPLHF
TRBV3-1,.,.,TRBJ1-3,TGTGCCAGCAGCCTTCTCCGGGGTAACGCTGGAAACACCATATATTTT,CASSLLRGNAGNTIYF
TRBV7-2,.,many,TRBJ1-3,TGTGCCAGCAGCTTATTTAGGGGCGGGTTCGACACCATATATTTT,CASSLFRGGFDTIYF
TRBV7-2,.,many,TRBJ1-2,TGTGCCAGCAGCTTATCTGGGGGGACTAACTATGGCTACACCTTC,CASSLSGGTNYGYTF
TRBV12-3/TRBV12-4,TRBD1,.,TRBJ2-7,TGTGCCAGCAGTTTATCGGGACAGGTCCCCTACGAGCAGTACTTC,CASSLSGQVPYEQYF
TRBV10-3,TRBD1,many,TRBJ2-5,TGTGCCATCAGTGGGGAACAGGGGCAAGGTGTACAAGAGACCCAGTACTTC,CAISGEQGQGVQETQYF
TRBV20-1,.,once,TRBJ1-1,TGCAGTGCTCTCAGGGTGGGCCCGAACACTGAAGCTTTCTTT,CSALRVGPNTEAFF
TRBV5-4,.,many,TRBJ1-5,TGTGCCAGCAGCTTGGGGCCGGGACCCCAGCATTTT,CASSLGPGPQHF
TRBV18,.,many,TRBJ2-7,TGTGCCAGCTCACCGACAGGAGCCTACGAGCAGTACTTC,CASSPTGAYEQYF
TRBV6-6,.,.,TRBJ1-1,TGTGCCAGCAGTTACTCGATCGGGGGCACTGAAGCTTTCTTT,CASSYSIGGTEAFF
TRBV5-6,.,.,TRBJ1-2,TGTGCCAGCAGCCCGGCTGGGGATAGTGATGGCTACACCTTC,CASSPAGDSDGYTF
TRBV29-1,TRBD2,.,TRBJ2-1,TGCAGCGTTGAATGGACTAGTTCCAATGAGCAGTTCTTC,CSVEWTSSNEQFF
TRBV7-3,TRBD1,.,TRBJ1-1,TGCGCCAGCAGCCCGGGACAGGGGGCTTGGCACACTGAAGCTTTCTTT,CASSPGQGAWHTEAFF
TRBV29-1,.,.,TRBJ1-2,TGCAGCGTCGAGGGGACTATCTATGGCTACACCTTC,CSVEGTIYGYTF
TRBV19,TRBD1,many,TRBJ1-1,TGTGCCAGTAGGGACAGGGGTCTGAACACTGAAGCTTTCTTT,CASRDRGLNTEAFF
TRBV7-9,.,many,TRBJ2-5,TGTGCCAGCAAGAAGGGTGGAGAGACCCAGTACTTC,CASKKGGETQYF
TRBV19,.,.,TRBJ1-2,TGTGCTAGAGGACTCGGCCTTACTTATGGCTACACCTTC,CARGLGLTYGYTF
TRBV4-1,.,many,TRBJ2-7,TGCGCCAGCAGCCAAGACGGGGTAGAGCAGTACTTC,CASSQDGVEQYF
TRBV2,TRBD1,.,TRBJ2-1,TGTGCCAACGACAGGGCTTCGTACAATGAGCAGTTCTTC,CANDRASYNEQFF
TRBV2,.,.,TRBJ1-1,TGTGCCAGCGGGACCGGGGGGGTGTGGACTGAAGCTTTCTTT,CASGTGGVWTEAFF
TRBV18,.,.,TRBJ1-6,TGTGCCAGCTCGGCCGGCCGGTATAATTCACCCCTCCACTTT,CASSAGRYNSPLHF
TRBV29-1,TRBD1,.,TRBJ1-5,TGCAGCGCTAGACAGGGGAGCCACCAGCCCCAGCATTTT,CSARQGSHQPQHF
TRBV29-1,.,many,TRBJ2-3,TGCAGCGTTGAAGATCGAGGGGACGACACAGATACGCAGTATTTT,CSVEDRGDDTDTQYF
TRBV29-1,TRBD2,.,TRBJ2-2,TGCAGCCATGGGGGGGACTCCGGAACGACCGGGGAGCTGTTTTTT,CSHGGDSGTTGELFF
TRBV2,.,.,TRBJ1-6,TGTGCCAGCACCGGACAGAATTATAATTCACCCCTCCACTTT,CASTGQNYNSPLHF
TRBV25-1,.,few,TRBJ2-7,TGTGCCACCGGGGGGCACGCCTACGAGCAGTACTTC,CATGGHAYEQYF
TRBV24-1,TRBD1,many,TRBJ2-6,TGTGCCACCAGTGACCCGACAGGGCGTGGGGCCAACGTCCTGACTTTC,CATSDPTGRGANVLTF
TRBV24-1,.,.,TRBJ2-5,TGTGCCACCAGTGAATCGGGGGTCAAGGGAGAGACCCAGTACTTC,CATSESGVKGETQYF
TRBV18,.,few,TRBJ2-5,TGTGCCAGCTCACTACTCTCGGAGACCCAGTACTTC,CASSLLSETQYF
TRBV3-1,.,few,TRBJ2-2,TGTGCCAGCAGCCAAGACATGGGGGGCACCGGGGAGCTGTTTTTT,CASSQDMGGTGELFF
TRBV2,TRBD1,many,TRBJ1-2,TGTGCCAGCAGTGACTCCGACAGGGCTGCCTATGGCTACACCTTC,CASSDSDRAAYGYTF
TRBV5-8,.,many,TRBJ1-1,TGTGCCAGCAGCTTGGGGGGCCCGGAGCAGCGGTTGAATGCTTTCTTT,CASSLGGPEQRLNAFF